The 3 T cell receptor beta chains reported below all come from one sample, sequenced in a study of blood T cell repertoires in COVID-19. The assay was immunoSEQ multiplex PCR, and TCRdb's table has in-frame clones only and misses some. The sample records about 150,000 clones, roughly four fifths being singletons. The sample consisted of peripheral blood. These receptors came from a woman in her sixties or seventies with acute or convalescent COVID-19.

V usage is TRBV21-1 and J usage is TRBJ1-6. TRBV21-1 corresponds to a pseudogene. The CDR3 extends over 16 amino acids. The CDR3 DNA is TGTGCCAGCAGCAAGGGTTCCGGGACTCCCAATTCACCCCTCCACTTT. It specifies CASSKGSGTPNSPLHF.

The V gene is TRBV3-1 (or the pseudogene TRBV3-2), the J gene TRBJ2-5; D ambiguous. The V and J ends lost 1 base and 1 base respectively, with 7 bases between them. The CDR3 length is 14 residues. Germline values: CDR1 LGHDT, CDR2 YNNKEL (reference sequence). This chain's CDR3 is CASSQAHFQETQYF. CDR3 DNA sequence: TGTGCCAGCAGCCAAGCTCACTTCCAAGAGACCCAGTACTTC.

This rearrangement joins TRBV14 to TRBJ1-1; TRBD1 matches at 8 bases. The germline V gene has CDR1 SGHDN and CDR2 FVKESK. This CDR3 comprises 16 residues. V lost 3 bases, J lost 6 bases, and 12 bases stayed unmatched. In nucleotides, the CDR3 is TGTGCCAGCAGCCATTCACCCGGACAGGGAAGGGCTGAAGCTTTCTTT. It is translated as CASSHSPGQGRAEAFF.